The 17 T cell receptor beta chains in this list originate from one sample, sequenced in a study of T cell clonality in common variable immunodeficiency. The protocol was immunoSEQ multiplex PCR, while the TCRdb copy is restricted to in-frame clones and leaves out a portion. Altogether fewer than 50,000 clones were found in the sample, and no singletons occur. Sequencing was performed on peripheral blood mononuclear cells. The receptor set was obtained from a person aged 18 to 70 in good health.

This clone was recorded at least ten times. The CDR3 is CASSIGPQSTDTQYF. The covered CDR3 bases are TGTGCCAGTAGTATAGGTCCCCAGAGCACAGATACG. J is TRBJ2-3 and V is TRBV19; D ambiguous. The sequence runs out 3 residues before the end of the CDR3; the remainder is reconstructed from the germline J gene. Trimming removed 1 base at V and 0 bases at J, with 8 bases between. Germline V gives CDR1 LNHDA, CDR2 SQIVND (reference sequence). CDR3 size: 15 residues.

This clone was seen many times. The CDR3 goes on 3 residues after the read ends, and that part is filled in from the germline J gene. The J gene is TRBJ2-1, the V gene TRBV7-8; perhaps TRBD2 as D (6 bases). Germline V gene sequence: CDR1 SGHVS, CDR2 FQNEAQ. V was clipped by 5 bases and J by 4 bases, with 21 bases between them. The CDR3 is made up of 17 amino acids. The CDR3 loop reads CASSQTPGLARYNEQFF. The part of the CDR3 DNA that was read is TGTGCCAGCAGCCAAACCCCCGGGCTAGCGAGGTACAATGAG.

Many counts were recorded for this clone. The read falls 3 residues short of the CDR3 end, and the missing part is taken from the germline J gene. The chain recombines TRBV9 with TRBJ2-1; 9 bases fit TRBD2. Trimming at V came to 0 bases and at J to 7 bases, leaving 5 bases not matched to a gene. The CDR3 has 15 amino acids. CDR1 is SGDLS, CDR2 YYNGEE, per germline. The sequenced part of the CDR3 DNA is TGTGCCAGCAGCGTAGGAATAACTAGCGGGAATGAG. Residues: CASSVGITSGNE. The complete CDR3 protein is CASSVGITSGNEQFF.

This clone was seen many times. The read ends 3 residues early relative to the CDR3; the germline J gene fills the gap. The V call is TRBV2, the J call TRBJ2-7, with 10 bases fitting TRBD2. Germline assignment: CDR1 SNHLY and CDR2 FYNNEI. V gave up 6 bases and J gave up 3 bases; unmatched junction bases: 5. The CDR3 has 14 amino acids. CDR3 amino acids: CASRQTSGNYEQYF. The CDR3 bases that were read are TGTGCCAGCAGGCAAACTAGCGGGAACTACGAG.

The sample holds many counts of this clone. Read coverage stops 3 residues before the CDR3 terminus; the germline J gene supplies the remainder. This rearrangement joins TRBV14 to TRBJ1-1; D is unclear. V lost 1 base, J lost 1 base, and 7 bases lay in between. Germline V gene sequence: CDR1 SGHDN, CDR2 FVKESK. This CDR3 has 14 amino acids. Partial CDR3 DNA: TGTGCCAGCAGCCAAGTCCCAGGGAACACTGAA. Translated: CASSQVPGNTE. The full CDR3 reads CASSQVPGNTEAFF.

This clone was detected ten times or more. The read finishes 3 residues shy of the CDR3 end, and the germline J gene is used to complete it. The rearrangement uses TRBV12-3 or TRBV12-4 and TRBJ2-4, with TRBD2 matching 8 bases. The CDR3 length is 15 residues. CDR3 region: CATAGGLLAKNIQYF. Incomplete CDR3 DNA: TGTGCAACCGCGGGGGGACTCCTAGCCAAAAACATT.

Many counts were recorded for this clone. The read gets to within 3 residues of the CDR3 end, and the germline J gene fills in the rest. The chain employs TRBV28 and TRBJ2-2; TRBD2 matches at 10 bases. The CDR3 has 15 amino acids. Trimming removed 6 bases from V and 6 bases from J; junction bases left unmatched: 7. Germline CDR1 and CDR2: MDHEN and SYDVKM. The CDR3 DNA, read in part, is TGTGCCAGCAGGGTAGCGGGAGGCTTAGCCGGGGAG. It is translated as CASRVAGGLAGE. The full CDR3 protein reads CASRVAGGLAGELFF.

Many counts were recorded for this clone. The sequenced fragment ends 3 residues before the CDR3 boundary, so the rest is inferred from the germline J gene. The chain combines TRBV12-3 or TRBV12-4 with TRBJ1-2; 7 nucleotides align to TRBD1. This CDR3 is 12 amino acids long. The CDR3 loop reads CASSSTGEGYTF. The sequenced CDR3 bases are TGTGCCAGCAGTTCCACAGGGGAAGGC.

In its sample, this clone was seen many times. The read ends 3 residues before the CDR3 terminus; that terminus is restored from the germline J gene. The chain recombines TRBV28 with TRBJ2-3, with unresolved D. This CDR3 is 15 amino acids long. V lost 8 bases to trimming and J lost 0 bases, with 15 bases between them. Per the germline V gene, CDR1 is MDHEN and CDR2 is SYDVKM. The part of the CDR3 DNA that was read is TGTGCCAGCGCGTACTACGAAAGTAGCACAGATACG. Amino acid sequence: CASAYYESSTDT. In full, the CDR3 is CASAYYESSTDTQYF.

This clone was detected ten times or more. The CDR3 end is not reached by the read, which stops 3 residues before it; the germline J gene fills it in. V and J are TRBV2 and TRBJ2-5; D gene unclear. This CDR3 is built from 15 residues. Trimming removed 1 base from V and 0 bases from J, with 9 bases in between. The germline V gene encodes CDR1 SNHLY and CDR2 FYNNEI. The chain's CDR3 is CASSEGWANQETQYF. The DNA read from the CDR3 is TGTGCCAGCAGTGAAGGTTGGGCAAACCAAGAGACC.

This clone has at least ten counts. The missing CDR3 end, 3 residues past where the read stops, is filled in from the germline J gene. This chain joins TRBV5-6 and TRBJ2-2, with D unresolved. CDR1 is SGHDT, CDR2 YYEEEE, per germline. The germline V and J ends were trimmed by 0 bases and 2 bases, with 5 bases remaining between them. This CDR3 spans 14 amino acids. CDR3 DNA (partial): TGTGCCAGCAGCTTGGTAGAAAACACCGGGGAG. Its protein product is CASSLVENTGE. The whole CDR3 sequence is CASSLVENTGELFF.

This clone appeared many times. CDR3 in amino acids: CASTYGYTEAFF. Incomplete CDR3 DNA: TGTGCCAGCACTTATGGCTACACTGAA. The genes are TRBV28 and TRBJ1-1; D is ambiguous. The read ends 3 residues before the CDR3 terminus; that terminus is restored from the germline J gene. This CDR3 spans 12 amino acids. Trimming left V 7 bases short and J 3 bases short, with 9 bases between. Germline V lookup: CDR1 MDHEN, CDR2 SYDVKM.

Ten or more counts support this clone. The CDR3 end falls 3 residues outside the read, so it is completed with the germline J gene. This chain links TRBV29-1 with TRBJ1-1; the D is unclear. CDR3 length equals 12 residues. The germline V gene encodes CDR1 SQVTM and CDR2 ANQGSEA. The V end lost 6 bases, the J end lost 1 base, and 9 bases lay between the germline ends. The DNA read from the CDR3 is TGCAGCGTATTGTCGGGGAACACTGAA. This codes for CSVLSGNTE. The complete CDR3 sequence is CSVLSGNTEAFF.

At least ten counts were recorded for this clone. With the read ending 3 residues before the CDR3 end, the germline J gene is used to fill in that end. The genes are TRBV19 and TRBJ2-5; 10 bases fit TRBD2. V lost 7 bases to trimming and J lost 5 bases; unmatched junction nucleotides: 10. Germline V gene lookup returns CDR1 LNHDA and CDR2 SQIVND (reference sequence). CDR3 length equals 15 residues. CDR3 in amino acids: CASNSGRSGSETQYF. The part of the CDR3 DNA that was read is TGTGCCAGTAATAGCGGGAGGTCCGGTTCGGAGACC.

This clone was detected a few times. The read falls 3 residues short of the CDR3 end, and the missing part is taken from the germline J gene. The genes are TRBV7-9 and TRBJ1-1; D gene unclear. The germline V gene encodes CDR1 SEHNR and CDR2 FQNEAQ (reference sequence). This CDR3 spans 14 amino acids. Trimming removed 1 base at V and 4 bases at J, with 10 bases between. CDR3 protein: CASSLDVYGTEAFF. The sequenced CDR3 bases are TGTGCCAGCAGCTTAGATGTCTATGGCACTGAA.

In its sample, this clone was seen many times. The read falls 3 residues short of the CDR3 end, and the missing part is taken from the germline J gene. This chain connects TRBV6-2 or TRBV6-3 to TRBJ1-2; D gene unclear. Trimming took 6 bases from V and 0 from J, leaving 17 bases between them. CDR3 length equals 16 residues. In germline, CDR1 is MNHEY, CDR2 SVGEGT. The CDR3 protein is CASSYLNRNPNYGYTF. The CDR3 bases that were read are TGTGCCAGCAGCTACCTTAACAGAAATCCTAACTATGGC.

This clone was recorded at least ten times. Read data end 3 residues before the CDR3 end; the end is taken from the germline J gene. The chain joins TRBV29-1 to TRBJ2-3; no clear D gene. From germline, CDR1 is SQVTM and CDR2 ANQGSEA. V shed 5 bases and J shed 5 bases, with 5 bases lying between them. The CDR3 length is 10 residues. The CDR3 sequence is CSVQKDTQYF. The DNA read from the CDR3 is TGCAGCGTTCAGAAAGATACG.